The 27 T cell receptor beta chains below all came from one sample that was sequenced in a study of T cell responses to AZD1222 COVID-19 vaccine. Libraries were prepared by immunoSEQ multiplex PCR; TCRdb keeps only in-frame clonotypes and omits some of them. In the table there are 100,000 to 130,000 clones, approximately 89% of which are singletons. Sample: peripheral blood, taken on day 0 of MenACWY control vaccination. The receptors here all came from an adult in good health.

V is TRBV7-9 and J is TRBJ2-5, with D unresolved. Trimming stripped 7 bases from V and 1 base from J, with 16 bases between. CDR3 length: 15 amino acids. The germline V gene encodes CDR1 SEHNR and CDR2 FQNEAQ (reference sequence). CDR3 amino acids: CASTSANHPQETQYF. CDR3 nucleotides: TGTGCCAGCACCAGTGCTAACCATCCCCAAGAGACCCAGTACTTC. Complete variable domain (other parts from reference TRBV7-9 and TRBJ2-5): DTGVSQNPRHKITKRGQNVTFRCDPISEHNRLYWYRQTLGQGPEFLTYFQNEAQLEKSRLLSDRFSAERPKGSFSTLEIQRTEQGDSAMYLCASTSANHPQETQYFGPGTRLLVL.

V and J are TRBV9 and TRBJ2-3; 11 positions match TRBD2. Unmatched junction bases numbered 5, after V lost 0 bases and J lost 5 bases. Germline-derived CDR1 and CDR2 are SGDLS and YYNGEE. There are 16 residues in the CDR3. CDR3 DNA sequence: TGTGCCAGCAGCGTAGGCACTAGCGGGGGAGGAGATACGCAGTATTTT. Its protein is CASSVGTSGGGDTQYF.

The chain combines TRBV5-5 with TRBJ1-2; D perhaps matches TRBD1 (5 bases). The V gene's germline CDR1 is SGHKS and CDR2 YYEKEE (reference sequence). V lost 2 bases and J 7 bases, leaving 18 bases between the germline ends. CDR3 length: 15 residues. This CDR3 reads CASSFRDSSRGGYTF. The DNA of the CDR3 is TGTGCCAGCAGCTTCCGGGACTCCTCTAGGGGTGGCTACACCTTC.

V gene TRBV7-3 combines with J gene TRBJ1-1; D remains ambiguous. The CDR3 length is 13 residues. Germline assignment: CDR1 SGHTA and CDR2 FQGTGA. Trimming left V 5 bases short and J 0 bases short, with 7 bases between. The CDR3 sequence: CASSIGLNTEAFF. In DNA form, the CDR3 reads TGTGCCAGCAGCATCGGACTGAACACTGAAGCTTTCTTT.

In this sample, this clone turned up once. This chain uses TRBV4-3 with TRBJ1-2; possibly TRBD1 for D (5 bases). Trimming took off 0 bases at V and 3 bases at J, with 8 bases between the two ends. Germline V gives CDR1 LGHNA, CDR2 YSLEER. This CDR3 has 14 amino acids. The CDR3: CASSQDRGYYGYTF. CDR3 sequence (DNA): TGCGCCAGCAGCCAAGATCGGGGGTACTATGGCTACACCTTC.

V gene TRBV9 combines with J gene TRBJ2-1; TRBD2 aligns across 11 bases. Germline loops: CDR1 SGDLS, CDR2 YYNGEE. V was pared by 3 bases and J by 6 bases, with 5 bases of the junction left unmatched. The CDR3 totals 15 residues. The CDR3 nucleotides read TGTGCCAGCAGCGAAACCGGGACTAGCGGCAATGAGCAGTTCTTC. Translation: CASSETGTSGNEQFF.

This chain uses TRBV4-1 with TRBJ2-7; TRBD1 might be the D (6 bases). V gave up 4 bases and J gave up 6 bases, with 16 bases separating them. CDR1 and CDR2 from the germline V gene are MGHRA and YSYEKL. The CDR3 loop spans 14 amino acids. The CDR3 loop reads CASSPQQGRAEQYF. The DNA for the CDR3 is TGCGCCAGCAGCCCCCAACAGGGTAGGGCCGAGCAGTACTTC.

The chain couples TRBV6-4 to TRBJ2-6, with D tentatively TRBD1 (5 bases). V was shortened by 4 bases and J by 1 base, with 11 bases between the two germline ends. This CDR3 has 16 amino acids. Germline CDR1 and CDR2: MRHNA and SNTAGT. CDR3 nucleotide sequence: TGTGCCAGCAGTGGCCCGACAGATTCTGGGGCCAACGTCCTGACTTTC. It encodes CASSGPTDSGANVLTF.

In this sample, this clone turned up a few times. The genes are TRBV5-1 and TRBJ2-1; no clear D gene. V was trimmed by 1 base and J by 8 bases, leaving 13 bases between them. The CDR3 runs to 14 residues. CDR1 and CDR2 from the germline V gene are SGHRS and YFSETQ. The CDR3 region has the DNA TGCGCCAGCAGCTTGTTGGGCTCCGCCCATGAGCAGTTCTTC. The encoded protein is CASSLLGSAHEQFF.

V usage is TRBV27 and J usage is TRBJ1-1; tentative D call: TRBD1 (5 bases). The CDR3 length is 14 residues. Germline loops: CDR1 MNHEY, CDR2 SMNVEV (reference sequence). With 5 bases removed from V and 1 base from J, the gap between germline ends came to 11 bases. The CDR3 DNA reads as TGTGCCAGCAGTCTCCCCGGGGGGAACACTGAAGCTTTCTTT. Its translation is CASSLPGGNTEAFF.

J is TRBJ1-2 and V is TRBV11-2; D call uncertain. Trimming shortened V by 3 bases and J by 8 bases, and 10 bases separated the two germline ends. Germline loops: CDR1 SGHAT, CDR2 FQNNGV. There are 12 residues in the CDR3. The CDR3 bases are TGTGCCAGCAGCTTGGACCGCTGGGGCTACACCTTC. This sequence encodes CASSLDRWGYTF.

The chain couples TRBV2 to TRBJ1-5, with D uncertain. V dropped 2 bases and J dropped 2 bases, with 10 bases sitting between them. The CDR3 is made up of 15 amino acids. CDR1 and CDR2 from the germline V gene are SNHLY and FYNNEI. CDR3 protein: CASSEMPTGNQPQHF. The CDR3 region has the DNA TGTGCCAGCAGTGAAATGCCCACAGGCAATCAGCCCCAGCATTTT.

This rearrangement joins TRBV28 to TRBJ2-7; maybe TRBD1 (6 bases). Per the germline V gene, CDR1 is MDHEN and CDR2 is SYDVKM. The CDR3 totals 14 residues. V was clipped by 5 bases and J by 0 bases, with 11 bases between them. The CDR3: CASSTTDSSYEQYF. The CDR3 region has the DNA TGTGCCAGCAGTACTACGGACAGCTCCTACGAGCAGTACTTC. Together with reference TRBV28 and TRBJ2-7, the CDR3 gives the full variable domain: DVKVTQSSRYLVKRTGEKVFLECVQDMDHENMFWYRQDPGLGLRLIYFSYDVKMKEKGDIPEGYSVSREKKERFSLILESASTNQTSMYLCASSTTDSSYEQYFGPGTRLTVT.

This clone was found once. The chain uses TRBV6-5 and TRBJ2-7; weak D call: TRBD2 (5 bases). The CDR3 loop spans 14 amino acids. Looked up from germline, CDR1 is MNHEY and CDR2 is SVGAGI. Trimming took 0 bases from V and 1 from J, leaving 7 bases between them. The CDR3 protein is CASSYSPGSYEQYF. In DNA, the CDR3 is TGTGCCAGCAGTTACTCCCCGGGGTCCTACGAGCAGTACTTC.

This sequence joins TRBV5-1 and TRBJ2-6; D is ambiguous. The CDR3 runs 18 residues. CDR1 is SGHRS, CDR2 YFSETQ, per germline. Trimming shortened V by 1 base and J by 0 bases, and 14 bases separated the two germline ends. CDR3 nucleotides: TGCGCCAGCAGCTTGCGTGGCGTCCCAAGCTCTGGGGCCAACGTCCTGACTTTC. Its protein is CASSLRGVPSSGANVLTF.

CDR3: CASSPGTATDTQYF. The CDR3 coding sequence is TGTGCCAGCTCACCCGGGACAGCCACAGATACGCAGTATTTT. The chain carries TRBV18 and TRBJ2-3, with 7 bases fitting TRBD1. The V segment lost 3 bases and the J segment 2 bases; nucleotides outside the gene matches: 2. The length of the CDR3 is 14 residues. Germline loops: CDR1 KGHSH, CDR2 LQKENI.

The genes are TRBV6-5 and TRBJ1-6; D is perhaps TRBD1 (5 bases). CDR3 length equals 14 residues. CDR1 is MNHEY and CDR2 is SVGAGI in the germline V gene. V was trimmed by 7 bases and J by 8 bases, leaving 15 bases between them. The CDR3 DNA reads TGTGCCAGCAAAACGACAGTAACATATTCACCCCTCCACTTT. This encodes CASKTTVTYSPLHF.

CDR3 sequence (DNA): TGTGCCAGCAGCCCGGGACGGCGCTTTGCAACTAATGAAAAACTGTTTTTT. This encodes CASSPGRRFATNEKLFF. V is TRBV7-8 and J is TRBJ1-4; TRBD1 is a possible D gene (5 bases). The CDR3 sequence is 17 residues long. The V gene lost 5 bases and the J gene lost 0 bases, with 16 bases spanning the gap. Per the germline V gene, CDR1 is SGHVS and CDR2 is FQNEAQ.

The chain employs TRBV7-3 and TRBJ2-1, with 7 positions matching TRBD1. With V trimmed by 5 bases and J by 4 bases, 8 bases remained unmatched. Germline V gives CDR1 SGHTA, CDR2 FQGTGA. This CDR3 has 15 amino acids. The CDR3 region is CASSQPGQPYNEQFF. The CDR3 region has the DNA TGTGCCAGCAGCCAACCGGGACAGCCTTACAATGAGCAGTTCTTC.

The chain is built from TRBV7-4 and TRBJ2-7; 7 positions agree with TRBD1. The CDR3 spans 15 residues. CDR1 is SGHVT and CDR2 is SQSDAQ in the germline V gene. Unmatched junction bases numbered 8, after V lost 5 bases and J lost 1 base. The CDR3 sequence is CASSTRRDSSYEQYF. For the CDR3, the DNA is TGTGCCAGCAGCACCCGCCGGGACAGTTCCTACGAGCAGTACTTC.

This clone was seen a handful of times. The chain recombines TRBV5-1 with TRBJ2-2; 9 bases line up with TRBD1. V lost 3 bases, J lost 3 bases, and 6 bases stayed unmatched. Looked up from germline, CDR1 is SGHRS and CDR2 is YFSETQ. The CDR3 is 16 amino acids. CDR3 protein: CASSSLTGGDTGELFF. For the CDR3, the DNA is TGCGCCAGCAGCTCCCTGACAGGGGGGGACACCGGGGAGCTGTTTTTT. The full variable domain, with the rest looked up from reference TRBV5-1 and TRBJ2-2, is KAGVTQTPRYLIKTRGQQVTLSCSPISGHRSVSWYQQTPGQGLQFLFEYFSETQRNKGNFPGRFSGRQFSNSRSEMNVSTLELGDSALYLCASSSLTGGDTGELFFGEGSRLTVL.

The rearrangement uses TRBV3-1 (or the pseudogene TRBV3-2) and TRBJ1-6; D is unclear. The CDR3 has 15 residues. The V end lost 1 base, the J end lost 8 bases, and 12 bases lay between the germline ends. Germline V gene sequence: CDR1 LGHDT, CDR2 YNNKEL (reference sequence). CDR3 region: CASSQGSRGYSPLHF. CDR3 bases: TGTGCCAGCAGCCAAGGGTCCCGTGGGTATTCACCCCTCCACTTT.

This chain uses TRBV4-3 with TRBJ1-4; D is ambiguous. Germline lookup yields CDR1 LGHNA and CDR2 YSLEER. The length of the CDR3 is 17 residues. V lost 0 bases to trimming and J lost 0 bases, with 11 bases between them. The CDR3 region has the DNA TGCGCCAGCAGCCAAGATGTACGGGTATCAACTAATGAAAAACTGTTTTTT. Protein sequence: CASSQDVRVSTNEKLFF.

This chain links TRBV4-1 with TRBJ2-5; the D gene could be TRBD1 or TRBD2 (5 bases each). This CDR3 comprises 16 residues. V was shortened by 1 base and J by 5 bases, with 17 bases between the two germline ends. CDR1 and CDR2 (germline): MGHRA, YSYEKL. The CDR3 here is CASSQAWGTTGETQYF. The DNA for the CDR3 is TGCGCCAGCAGCCAAGCCTGGGGGACCACTGGGGAGACCCAGTACTTC.

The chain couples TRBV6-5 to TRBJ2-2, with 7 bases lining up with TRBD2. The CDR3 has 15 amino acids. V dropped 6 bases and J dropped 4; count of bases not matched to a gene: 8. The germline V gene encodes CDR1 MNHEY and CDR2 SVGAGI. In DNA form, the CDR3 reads TGTGCCAGCAGCCACCGGGGGGTTCGCACCGGGGAGCTGTTTTTT. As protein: CASSHRGVRTGELFF.

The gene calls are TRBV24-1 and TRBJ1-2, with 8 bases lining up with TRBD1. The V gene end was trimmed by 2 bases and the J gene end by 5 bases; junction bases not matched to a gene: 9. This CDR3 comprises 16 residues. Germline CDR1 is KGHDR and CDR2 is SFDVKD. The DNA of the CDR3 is TGTGCCACCAGTGATTCCAAACTAGACAGGGGATATGGCTACACCTTC. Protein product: CATSDSKLDRGYGYTF.

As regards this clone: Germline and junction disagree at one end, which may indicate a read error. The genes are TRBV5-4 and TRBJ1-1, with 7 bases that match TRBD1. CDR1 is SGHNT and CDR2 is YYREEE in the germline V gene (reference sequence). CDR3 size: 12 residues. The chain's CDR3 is CAGRGRDTEAFF. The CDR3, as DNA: TGTGCCGGCAGGGGGAGGGACACTGAAGCTTTCTTT. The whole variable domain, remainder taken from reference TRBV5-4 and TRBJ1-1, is ETGVTQSPTHLIKTRGQQVTLRCSSQSGHNTVSWYQQALGQGPQFIFQYYREEENGRGNFPPRFSGLQFPNYSSELNVNALELDDSALYLCAGRGRDTEAFFGQGTRLTVV.